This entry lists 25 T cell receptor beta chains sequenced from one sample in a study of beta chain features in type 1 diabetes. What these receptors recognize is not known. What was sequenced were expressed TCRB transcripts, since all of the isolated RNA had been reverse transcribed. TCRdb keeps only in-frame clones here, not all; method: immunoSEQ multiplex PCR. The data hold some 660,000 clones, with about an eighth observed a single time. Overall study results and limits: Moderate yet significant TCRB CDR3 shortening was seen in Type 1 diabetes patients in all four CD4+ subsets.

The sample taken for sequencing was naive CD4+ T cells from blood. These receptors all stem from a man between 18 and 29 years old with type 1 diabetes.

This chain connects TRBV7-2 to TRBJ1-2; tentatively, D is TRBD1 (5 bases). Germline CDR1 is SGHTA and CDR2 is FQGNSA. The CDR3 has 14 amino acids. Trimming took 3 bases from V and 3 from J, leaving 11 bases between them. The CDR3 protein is CASSFTGTDYGYTF. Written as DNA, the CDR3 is TGTGCCAGCAGCTTTACCGGGACTGACTATGGCTACACCTTC.

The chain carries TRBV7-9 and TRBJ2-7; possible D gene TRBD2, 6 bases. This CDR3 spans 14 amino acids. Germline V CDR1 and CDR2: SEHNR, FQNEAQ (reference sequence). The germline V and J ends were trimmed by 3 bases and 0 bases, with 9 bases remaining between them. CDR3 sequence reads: CASSFARGSYEQYF. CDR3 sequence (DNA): TGTGCCAGCAGCTTTGCGCGGGGCTCCTACGAGCAGTACTTC.

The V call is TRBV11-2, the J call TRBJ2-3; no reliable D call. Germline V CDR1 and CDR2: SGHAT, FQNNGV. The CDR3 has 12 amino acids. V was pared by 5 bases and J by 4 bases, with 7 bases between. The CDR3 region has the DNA TGTGCCAGCAGCCTTGGGGCAGATACGCAGTATTTT. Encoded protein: CASSLGADTQYF.

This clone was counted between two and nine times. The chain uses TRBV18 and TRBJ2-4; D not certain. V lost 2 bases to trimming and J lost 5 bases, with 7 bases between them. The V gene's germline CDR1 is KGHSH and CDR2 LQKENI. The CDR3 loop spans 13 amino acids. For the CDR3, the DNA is TGTGCCAGCTCACCAAATGCAGAAAACATTCAGTACTTC. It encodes CASSPNAENIQYF.

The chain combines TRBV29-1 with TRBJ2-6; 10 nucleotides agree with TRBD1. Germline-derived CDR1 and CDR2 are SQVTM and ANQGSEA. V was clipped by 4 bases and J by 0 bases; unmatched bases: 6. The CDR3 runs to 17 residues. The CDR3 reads CSVAVWTGGSGANVLTF. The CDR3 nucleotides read TGCAGCGTTGCGGTCTGGACAGGGGGCTCTGGGGCCAACGTCCTGACTTTC.

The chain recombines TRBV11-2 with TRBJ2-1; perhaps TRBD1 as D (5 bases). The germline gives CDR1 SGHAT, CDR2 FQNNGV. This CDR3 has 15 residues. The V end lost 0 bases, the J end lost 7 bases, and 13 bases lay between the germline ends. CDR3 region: CASSLERQPSNEQFF. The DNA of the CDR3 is TGTGCCAGCAGCTTAGAGAGACAGCCAAGTAATGAGCAGTTCTTC.

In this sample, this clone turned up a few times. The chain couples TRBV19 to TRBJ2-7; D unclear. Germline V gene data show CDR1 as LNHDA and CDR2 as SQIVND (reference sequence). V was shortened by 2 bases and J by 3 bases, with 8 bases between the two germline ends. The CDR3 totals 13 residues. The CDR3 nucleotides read TGTGCCAGTAGTATAATCGGGTTCTACGAGCAGTACTTC. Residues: CASSIIGFYEQYF.

The CDR3 DNA is TGTGCCAGCAGCGTAACGGGGACGACCTATGGGGACGAGCAGTACTTC. As protein: CASSVTGTTYGDEQYF. This chain joins TRBV9 and TRBJ2-7; tentatively, D is TRBD1 or TRBD2 (5 bases each). From germline, CDR1 is SGDLS and CDR2 YYNGEE. This CDR3 region has 16 residues. Trimming cost V 1 base and J 5 bases, with 19 bases left between them.

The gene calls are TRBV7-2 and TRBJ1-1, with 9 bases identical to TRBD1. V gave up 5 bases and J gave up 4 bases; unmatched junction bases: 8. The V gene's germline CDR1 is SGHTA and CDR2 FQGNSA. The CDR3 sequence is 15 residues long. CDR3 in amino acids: CASSGDRDWGTEAFF. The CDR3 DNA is TGTGCCAGCAGCGGGGACAGGGACTGGGGCACTGAAGCTTTCTTT. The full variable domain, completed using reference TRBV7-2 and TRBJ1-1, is GAGVSQSPSNKVTEKGKDVELRCDPISGHTALYWYRQSLGQGLEFLIYFQGNSAPDKSGLPSDRFSAERTGGSVSTLTIQRTQQEDSAVYLCASSGDRDWGTEAFFGQGTRLTVV.

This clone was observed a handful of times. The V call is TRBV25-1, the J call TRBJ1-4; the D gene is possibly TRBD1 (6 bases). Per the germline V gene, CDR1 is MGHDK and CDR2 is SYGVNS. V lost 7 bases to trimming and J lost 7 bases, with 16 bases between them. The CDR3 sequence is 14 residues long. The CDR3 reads CASTTLTGFEKLFF. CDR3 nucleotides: TGTGCCAGCACCACCTTAACAGGGTTTGAAAAACTGTTTTTT.

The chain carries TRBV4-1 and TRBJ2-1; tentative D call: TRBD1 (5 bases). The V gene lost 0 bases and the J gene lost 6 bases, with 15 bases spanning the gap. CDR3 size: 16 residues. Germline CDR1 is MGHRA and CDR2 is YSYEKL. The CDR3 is CASSQEAWGQGNEQFF. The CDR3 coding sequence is TGCGCCAGCAGCCAAGAGGCCTGGGGCCAGGGCAATGAGCAGTTCTTC.

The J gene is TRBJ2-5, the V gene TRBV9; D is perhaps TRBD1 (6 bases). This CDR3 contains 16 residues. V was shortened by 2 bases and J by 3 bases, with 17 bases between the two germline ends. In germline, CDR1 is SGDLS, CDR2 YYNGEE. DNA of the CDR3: TGTGCCAGCAGCGTCACCCCGAGACAGGACGAAGAGACCCAGTACTTC. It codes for CASSVTPRQDEETQYF.

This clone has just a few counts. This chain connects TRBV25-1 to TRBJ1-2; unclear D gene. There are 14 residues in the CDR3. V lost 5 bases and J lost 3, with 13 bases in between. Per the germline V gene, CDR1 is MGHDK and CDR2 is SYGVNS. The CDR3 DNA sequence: TGTGCCAGCAGTCCTCCCCAGGTCTACTATGGCTACACCTTC. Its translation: CASSPPQVYYGYTF.

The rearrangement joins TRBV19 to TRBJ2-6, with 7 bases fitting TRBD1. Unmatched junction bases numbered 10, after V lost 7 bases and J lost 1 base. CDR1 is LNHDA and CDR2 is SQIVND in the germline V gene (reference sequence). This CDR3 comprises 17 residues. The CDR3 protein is CASTNRGYVSGANVLTF. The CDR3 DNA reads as TGTGCCAGTACCAACAGGGGTTATGTATCTGGGGCCAACGTCCTGACTTTC.

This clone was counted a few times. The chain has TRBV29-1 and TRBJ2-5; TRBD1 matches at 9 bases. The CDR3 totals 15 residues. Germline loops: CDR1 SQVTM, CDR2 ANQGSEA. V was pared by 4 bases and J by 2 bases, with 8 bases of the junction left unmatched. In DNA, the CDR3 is TGCAGCGTTGGTAGCTGGACAGGGGTTCAAGAGACCCAGTACTTC. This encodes CSVGSWTGVQETQYF.

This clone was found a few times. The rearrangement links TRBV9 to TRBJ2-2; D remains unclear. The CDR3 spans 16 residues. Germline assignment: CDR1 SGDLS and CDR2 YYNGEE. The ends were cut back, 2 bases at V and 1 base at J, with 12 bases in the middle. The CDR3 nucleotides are TGTGCCAGCAGCGTCAATGAGATGGGGAACACCGGGGAGCTGTTTTTT. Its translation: CASSVNEMGNTGELFF.

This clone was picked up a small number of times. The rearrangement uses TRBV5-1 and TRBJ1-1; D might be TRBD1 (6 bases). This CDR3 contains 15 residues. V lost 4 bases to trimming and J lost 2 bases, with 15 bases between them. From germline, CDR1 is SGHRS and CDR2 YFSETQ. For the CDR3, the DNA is TGCGCCAGCAGCCCGGGCGGGGGCCCAAACACTGAAGCTTTCTTT. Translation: CASSPGGGPNTEAFF.

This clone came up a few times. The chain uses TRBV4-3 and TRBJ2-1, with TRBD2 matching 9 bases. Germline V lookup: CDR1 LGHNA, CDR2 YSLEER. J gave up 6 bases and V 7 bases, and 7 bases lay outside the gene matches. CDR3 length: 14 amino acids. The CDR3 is CASTHSGGGNEQFF. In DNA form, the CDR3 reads TGCGCCAGCACCCATAGCGGGGGTGGCAATGAGCAGTTCTTC.

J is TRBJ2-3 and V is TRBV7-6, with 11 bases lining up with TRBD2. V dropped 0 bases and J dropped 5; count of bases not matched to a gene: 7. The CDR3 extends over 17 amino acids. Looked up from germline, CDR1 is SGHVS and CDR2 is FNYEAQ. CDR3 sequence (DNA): TGTGCCAGCAGCTTAGCAACTAGCGGGAGAAAGGGAGATACGCAGTATTTT. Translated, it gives CASSLATSGRKGDTQYF.

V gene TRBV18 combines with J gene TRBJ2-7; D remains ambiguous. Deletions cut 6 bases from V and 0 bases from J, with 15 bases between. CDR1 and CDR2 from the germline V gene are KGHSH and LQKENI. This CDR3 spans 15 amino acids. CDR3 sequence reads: CASSPTGSTSYEQYF. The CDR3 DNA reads TGTGCCAGCTCCCCTACTGGCAGCACCTCCTACGAGCAGTACTTC.

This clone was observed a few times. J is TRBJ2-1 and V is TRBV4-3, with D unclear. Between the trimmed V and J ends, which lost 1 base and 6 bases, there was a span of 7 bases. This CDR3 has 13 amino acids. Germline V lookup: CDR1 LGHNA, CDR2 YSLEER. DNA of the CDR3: TGCGCCAGCAGCCAAGGAGAACCCAATGAGCAGTTCTTC. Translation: CASSQGEPNEQFF.

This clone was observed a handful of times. The DNA of the CDR3 is TGTGCCAGTTTGGACAGGGGTGAACAGCCCCAGCATTTT. It translates to CASLDRGEQPQHF. V is TRBV19 and J is TRBJ1-5; 9 bases agree with TRBD1. After removal of 8 bases from V and 7 bases from J, the junction contained 6 bases not matched to a gene. Per germline, CDR1 LNHDA and CDR2 SQIVND (reference sequence). This CDR3 has 13 residues.

This chain's CDR3 is CASSLKGQGANGYTF. CDR3 nucleotides: TGTGCCAGCAGCTTAAAGGGACAGGGGGCGAATGGCTACACCTTC. The gene calls are TRBV7-9 and TRBJ1-2; 12 nucleotides align to TRBD1. With V trimmed by 2 bases and J by 6 bases, 4 bases remained unmatched. Germline V gene data show CDR1 as SEHNR and CDR2 as FQNEAQ (reference sequence). The CDR3 is made up of 15 amino acids.

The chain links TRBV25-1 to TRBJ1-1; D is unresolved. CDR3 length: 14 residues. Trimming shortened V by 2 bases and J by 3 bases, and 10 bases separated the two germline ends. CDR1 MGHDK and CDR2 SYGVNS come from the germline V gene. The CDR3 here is CASSEGRSYTEAFF. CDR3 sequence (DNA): TGTGCCAGCAGTGAAGGGAGGTCTTACACTGAAGCTTTCTTT.

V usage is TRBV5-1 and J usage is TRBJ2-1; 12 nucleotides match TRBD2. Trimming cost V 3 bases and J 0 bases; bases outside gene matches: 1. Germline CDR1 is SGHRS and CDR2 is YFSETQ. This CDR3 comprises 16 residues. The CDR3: CASSWTSGASYNEQFF. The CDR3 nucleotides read TGCGCCAGCAGCTGGACTAGCGGGGCCTCCTACAATGAGCAGTTCTTC.